The rows below give T cell receptor beta chains drawn from one sample of a study of vaccination and CD4 T cells after COVID-19. Using its own MiXCR run on the PCR reads, TCRdb lists one record per CDR3 protein. The repertoire consists of around 15,000 distinct CDR3 sequences, with 66% occurring once and the leading ten covering 0.95% to 1.2%. The specimen was CD4+ T cells from blood, collected after SARS-CoV-2 vaccination. The receptor source for this set is a human donor who had recovered from COVID-19. Both conserved end residues are part of each CDR3. The D gene is left open where the match is weak. Rows may omit the clone size; those that give it use once, few, many or a size class.

J: TRBJ2-3
length: 13
V: TRBV19
size: .
D: TRBD1
DNA: TGTGCCACCGGGACAGGGGCCACAGATACGCAGTATTTT
CDR3: CATGTGATDTQYF

J: TRBJ1-3
length: 13
V: TRBV19
size: .
D: .
DNA: TGTGCCAGTAACGACCGCTCTGGAAACACCATATATTTT
CDR3: CASNDRSGNTIYF

J: TRBJ1-6
length: 15
V: TRBV7-9
size: .
D: .
DNA: TGTGCCAGCAGCTTAGAAGGATTAATGAATTCACCCCTCCACTTT
CDR3: CASSLEGLMNSPLHF

J: TRBJ2-5
length: 14
V: TRBV20-1
size: .
D: TRBD1
DNA: TGCAGTGCTAGACAGGGGGTTCGGCAAGAGACCCAGTACTTC
CDR3: CSARQGVRQETQYF

J: TRBJ1-5
length: 15
V: TRBV24-1
size: .
D: .
DNA: TGTGCCACCAGTGATGGGGGGAGAGGCAATCAGCCCCAGCATTTT
CDR3: CATSDGGRGNQPQHF

J: TRBJ1-4
length: 16
V: TRBV6-1
size: .
D: TRBD1
DNA: TGTGCCAGCAGTCCCCAGGGGGGAGCAACTAATGAAAAACTGTTTTTT
CDR3: CASSPQGGATNEKLFF

J: TRBJ1-5
length: 12
V: TRBV24-1
size: .
D: .
DNA: TGTGCCACCAGTCAGGGGAATCAGCCCCAGCATTTT
CDR3: CATSQGNQPQHF

J: TRBJ2-7
length: 13
V: TRBV2
size: few
D: TRBD1
DNA: TGTGCCAGCAGTGGAGACAGGGGGCACGAGCAGTACTTC
CDR3: CASSGDRGHEQYF

J: TRBJ2-3
length: 12
V: TRBV18
size: .
D: .
DNA: TGTGCCAGCTCACCCCCCTCCGATACGCAGTATTTT
CDR3: CASSPPSDTQYF

J: TRBJ1-1
length: 14
V: TRBV12-3/TRBV12-4
size: .
D: TRBD1
DNA: TGTGCCAGCAGTCCTCGACAGGGGAACACTGAAGCTTTCTTT
CDR3: CASSPRQGNTEAFF

J: TRBJ2-5
length: 15
V: TRBV7-2
size: .
D: TRBD2
DNA: TGTGCCAGCAGCCGACTAGCGGCGGGGGTGGAGACCCAGTACTTC
CDR3: CASSRLAAGVETQYF

J: TRBJ2-2
length: 15
V: TRBV7-9
size: few
D: .
DNA: TGTGCCAGCAGCTTAGATAACATGAACACCGGGGAGCTGTTTTTT
CDR3: CASSLDNMNTGELFF

J: TRBJ1-3
length: 14
V: TRBV6-1
size: few
D: TRBD1
DNA: TGTGCCAGCAGCAGGACAGGGGCGGGCGACACCATATATTTT
CDR3: CASSRTGAGDTIYF

J: TRBJ1-6
length: 14
V: TRBV6-1
size: few
D: .
DNA: TGTGCCAGCAGTCAAACGGGGGTTGGTTCACCCCTCCACTTT
CDR3: CASSQTGVGSPLHF

J: TRBJ2-3
length: 14
V: TRBV2
size: .
D: TRBD1
DNA: TGTGCCAGCCTCTGGACAGGGGCTGGGGATACGCAGTATTTT
CDR3: CASLWTGAGDTQYF

J: TRBJ2-7
length: 16
V: TRBV15
size: few
D: TRBD2
DNA: TGTGCCACCAGCAGGGAATTTAGCGGGCCATCCTACGAGCAGTACTTC
CDR3: CATSREFSGPSYEQYF

J: TRBJ2-3
length: 14
V: TRBV10-3
size: once
D: .
DNA: TGTGCCATCAGTGACCCCCCGGGCACAGATACGCAGTATTTT
CDR3: CAISDPPGTDTQYF

J: TRBJ2-6
length: 12
V: TRBV12-3/TRBV12-4
size: .
D: .
DNA: TGTGCCAGCAGTACTGGGGCCAACGTCCTGACTTTC
CDR3: CASSTGANVLTF

J: TRBJ2-4
length: 14
V: TRBV2
size: once
D: .
DNA: TGTGCCAGCAGTGAGAGCACAGCCAAAAACATTCAGTACTTC
CDR3: CASSESTAKNIQYF

J: TRBJ1-5
length: 17
V: TRBV6-1
size: .
D: TRBD1
DNA: TGTGCCAGCAGTGGGACAGGGGGGGGATATAGCAATCAGCCCCAGCATTTT
CDR3: CASSGTGGGYSNQPQHF

J: TRBJ1-5
length: 17
V: TRBV28
size: few
D: TRBD1
DNA: TGTGCCAGCAGATTACCCGGGACAGTCAGTAGCAATCAGCCCCAGCATTTT
CDR3: CASRLPGTVSSNQPQHF

J: TRBJ1-2
length: 13
V: TRBV6-1
size: few
D: TRBD1
DNA: TGTGCCAGCAGCCGGACAGGAAGCTATGGCTACACCTTC
CDR3: CASSRTGSYGYTF

J: TRBJ2-5
length: 12
V: TRBV20-1
size: few
D: TRBD1
DNA: TGCAGTGCGACGACAGGGCAAGAGACCCAGTACTTC
CDR3: CSATTGQETQYF

J: TRBJ1-3
length: 17
V: TRBV19
size: .
D: .
DNA: TGTGCCAGTAGTATACCGGGTGGACACCGCTCTGGAAACACCATATATTTT
CDR3: CASSIPGGHRSGNTIYF

J: TRBJ2-7
length: 13
V: TRBV24-1
size: .
D: TRBD2
DNA: TGTGCCACCTGTGACGGCGGGAGTGACGAGCAGTACTTC
CDR3: CATCDGGSDEQYF

J: TRBJ2-1
length: 15
V: TRBV2
size: .
D: .
DNA: TGTGCCAGCAGGGAAGACAGGTTCTCCTACAATGAGCAGTTCTTC
CDR3: CASREDRFSYNEQFF

J: TRBJ1-5
length: 14
V: TRBV19
size: .
D: .
DNA: TGTGCCAGTAGTCTGGTGCAGGGGCGGCAGCCCCAGCATTTT
CDR3: CASSLVQGRQPQHF

J: TRBJ2-1
length: 17
V: TRBV6-5
size: .
D: TRBD2
DNA: TGTGCCAGCAGTTACTCAGACCCGGGAGGGCCCTACAATGAGCAGTTCTTC
CDR3: CASSYSDPGGPYNEQFF

J: TRBJ2-5
length: 13
V: TRBV20-1
size: few
D: .
DNA: TGCAGTGCTAACGACGACAACCAAGAGACCCAGTACTTC
CDR3: CSANDDNQETQYF

J: TRBJ2-7
length: 14
V: TRBV14
size: .
D: TRBD2
DNA: TGTGCCAGCAGCCGCTCACCTAGCGGGGACGAGCAGTACTTC
CDR3: CASSRSPSGDEQYF